This is a list of T cell receptor beta chains from one sample in a study of blood T cells in healthy people across ages. TCRdb re-called the 5' RACE reads through MiXCR, storing one row per CDR3 protein. This table has 1.5 million to 2 million distinct CDR3 sequences, approximately 30% appearing once. The sequenced sample was blood. The receptors shown here come from a woman aged 30 to 39 in good health. The CDR3 runs from the conserved cysteine through the conserved F or W. The D gene is left open where the match is weak. Only some rows state a clone size, as once, few, many or a class for expanded clones.

CASSLSGVPYNEQFF | TGTGCCAGCAGCTTGTCGGGAGTTCCCTACAATGAGCAGTTCTTC | many | TRBJ2-1 | TRBV5-6 | NA
CASRLTGTLYEQDF | TGTGCCAGCAGGCTTACCGGGACACTTTACGAGCAGGACTTC | NA | TRBJ2-7 | TRBV5-6 | NA
CSAGGLHREQYF | TGCAGTGCTGGGGGACTTCACAGAGAGCAGTACTTC | NA | TRBJ2-4 | TRBV20-1 | NA
CASSHPGTGRKAFF | TGCGCCAGCAGCCACCCGGGGACCGGCCGGAAAGCTTTCTTT | NA | TRBJ1-1 | TRBV5-1 | NA
CASSLAGAPNEKLFF | TGTGCCAGCAGCTTAGCGGGGGCCCCAAATGAAAAACTGTTTTTT | NA | TRBJ1-4 | TRBV7-9 | NA
CASSPIQGSTDTQYF | TGTGCCAGCTCACCAATCCAGGGGAGCACAGATACGCAGTATTTT | NA | TRBJ2-3 | TRBV18 | NA
CAGSSRGGGETQYF | TGTGCCGGCAGCTCACGGGGAGGGGGGGAGACCCAGTACTTC | NA | TRBJ2-5 | TRBV7-7 | NA
CASSLQGSRTDTQYF | TGTGCCAGCAGCCTACAGGGATCCCGGACAGATACGCAGTATTTT | NA | TRBJ2-3 | TRBV21-1 | NA
CASSYSGQGRTGELFF | TGTGCCAGCAGTTACTCGGGGCAGGGAAGGACCGGGGAGCTGTTTTTT | once | TRBJ2-2 | TRBV6-5 | NA
CSVSDRGGYGYTF | TGCAGCGTTTCAGACAGGGGAGGCTATGGCTACACCTTC | few | TRBJ1-2 | TRBV29-1 | TRBD1
CATTGPPRYEQYF | TGTGCCACCACAGGTCCCCCTCGCTACGAGCAGTACTTC | NA | TRBJ2-7 | TRBV15 | NA
CASTMARGGVANEKLFF | TGTGCCAGCACCATGGCCAGGGGAGGGGTGGCTAATGAAAAACTGTTTTTT | NA | TRBJ1-4 | TRBV6-6 | NA
CASSFPWGGRGNIQYF | TGTGCCAGCAGTTTCCCGTGGGGGGGCCGGGGAAACATTCAGTACTTC | NA | TRBJ2-4 | TRBV28 | NA
CASSDYRGQILHF | TGTGCCAGTAGTGACTACAGGGGTCAGATCCTCCACTTT | once | TRBJ1-6 | TRBV19 | TRBD1
CAISEATSGYNEQFF | TGTGCCATCAGTGAGGCAACTAGCGGATACAATGAGCAGTTCTTC | many | TRBJ2-1 | TRBV10-3 | TRBD2
CASSSTANEPQHF | TGTGCCAGCTCCTCGACAGCTAATGAGCCCCAGCATTTT | NA | TRBJ1-5 | TRBV18 | NA
CASSQDVQGAGPLHF | TGTGCCAGCAGCCAAGATGTCCAGGGGGCAGGACCCCTCCACTTT | few | TRBJ1-6 | TRBV4-2 | TRBD1
CAVGLKGQGVALDEQYF | TGTGCCGTCGGTTTAAAGGGACAGGGAGTCGCTTTGGACGAGCAGTACTTC | NA | TRBJ2-7 | TRBV10-3 | TRBD1
CSVELDAAYEQYF | TGCAGCGTTGAACTAGACGCTGCCTACGAGCAGTACTTC | NA | TRBJ2-7 | TRBV29-1 | NA
CASRGRGGANVLTF | TGTGCCAGCAGGGGCAGGGGTGGGGCCAACGTCCTGACTTTC | few | TRBJ2-6 | TRBV5-6 | NA
CASSSERETQYF | TGTGCCAGCAGCTCGGAACGGGAGACCCAGTACTTC | many | TRBJ2-5 | TRBV7-7 | NA
CASSARQGSNEQYF | TGCGCCAGCAGTGCCCGGCAGGGGAGCAACGAGCAGTACTTC | many | TRBJ2-7 | TRBV10-1 | NA
CSVRDGGSYEQYF | TGCAGCGTTCGAGACGGGGGATCCTACGAGCAGTACTTC | NA | TRBJ2-7 | TRBV29-1 | NA
CSAQVEETQYF | TGCAGTGCTCAGGTAGAAGAGACCCAGTACTTC | many | TRBJ2-5 | TRBV20-1 | NA
CASSDGVNTGELFF | TGTGCCAGCAGCGACGGGGTGAACACCGGGGAACTGTTTTTT | NA | TRBJ2-2 | TRBV7-3 | NA
CASSLRRNEKLFF | TGTGCCAGCAGTTTACGGAGGAATGAAAAACTGTTTTTT | NA | TRBJ1-4 | TRBV27 | NA
CASLAGRLGGQPQHF | TGTGCCAGCTTGGCAGGGCGCCTCGGGGGGCAGCCCCAGCATTTT | NA | TRBJ1-5 | TRBV6-2/TRBV6-3 | NA
CASASPPGQGRIGYTF | TGTGCCAGCGCTTCGCCGCCGGGACAGGGGAGGATAGGCTACACCTTC | NA | TRBJ1-2 | TRBV19 | TRBD1
CASSYTGGYEQFF | TGCGCCAGCAGCTACACAGGGGGGTATGAGCAGTTCTTC | NA | TRBJ2-1 | TRBV5-1 | TRBD1
CSARSRGGPVDTQYF | TGCAGTGCTAGATCCCGTGGGGGCCCGGTAGATACGCAGTATTTT | few | TRBJ2-3 | TRBV20-1 | NA
CASSLRDLYEQYF | TGTGCCAGCAGTCTCCGGGACCTTTACGAGCAGTACTTC | many | TRBJ2-7 | TRBV6-1 | NA
CASSEGDRPYAFF | TGTGCCAGCAGTGAGGGGGACAGACCCTATGCTTTCTTT | NA | TRBJ1-1 | TRBV28 | TRBD1
CASSLGDTGTGDYEQYF | TGTGCCAGCAGCTTAGGGGATACCGGGACAGGGGACTACGAGCAGTACTTC | many | TRBJ2-7 | TRBV11-2 | TRBD1
CASSLGLGSSYNEQYF | TGTGCCAGCAGCTTAGGGTTGGGGAGCTCCTACAATGAGCAGTACTTC | few | TRBJ2-7 | TRBV7-6 | NA
CASSDQDRDTQYF | TGTGCCAGCAGTGACCAGGATCGAGATACGCAGTATTTT | many | TRBJ2-3 | TRBV6-4 | NA
CASTPTGYSNTGELFF | TGTGCCAGCACCCCCACGGGGTACTCGAACACCGGGGAGCTGTTTTTT | NA | TRBJ2-2 | TRBV7-2 | NA
CASSLEPSGAYNEQFF | TGCGCCAGCAGCTTGGAACCTAGCGGGGCGTACAATGAGCAGTTCTTC | few | TRBJ2-1 | TRBV5-1 | TRBD2
CASSQPGDREQFF | TGTGCCAGCAGCCAGCCCGGTGATAGGGAGCAGTTCTTC | NA | TRBJ2-1 | TRBV7-2 | NA
CASSLGDSFTDTQYF | TGCGCCAGCAGCTTAGGGGACTCCTTCACAGATACGCAGTATTTT | many | TRBJ2-3 | TRBV5-1 | NA
CASSDSGNPGANVLTF | TGTGCCAGCAGCGACTCAGGGAATCCTGGGGCCAACGTCCTGACTTTC | NA | TRBJ2-6 | TRBV11-2 | NA
CASSLGWSGTSSYEQYF | TGTGCCAGCAGCTTAGGATGGTCGGGTACGTCGTCGTACGAGCAGTACTTC | few | TRBJ2-7 | TRBV7-9 | NA
CASSDQGGFTDTQYF | TGCGCCAGCAGCGACCAGGGCGGGTTCACAGATACGCAGTATTTT | NA | TRBJ2-3 | TRBV4-1 | NA
CASPRTGDVETQYF | TGTGCCTCACCAAGGACAGGGGACGTAGAGACCCAGTACTTC | few | TRBJ2-5 | TRBV18 | TRBD1
CASSLGGTANTGELFF | TGTGCCAGCAGTTTAGGGGGGACGGCGAACACCGGGGAGCTGTTTTTT | NA | TRBJ2-2 | TRBV6-2/TRBV6-3 | NA
CASRLGQGTYEQYF | TGTGCCAGCAGGTTGGGACAGGGGACCTACGAGCAGTACTTC | many | TRBJ2-7 | TRBV6-1 | TRBD1
CASSDWSVEIHEQFF | TGTGCCAGCAGCGACTGGTCGGTAGAGATCCATGAGCAGTTCTTC | few | TRBJ2-1 | TRBV9 | NA
CASSEDRWNYGYTF | TGTGCCAGCAGTGAAGACAGGTGGAACTATGGCTACACCTTC | NA | TRBJ1-2 | TRBV2 | NA
CASSVYGTGNTEAFF | TGTGCCAGCAGCGTATACGGGACGGGTAACACTGAAGCTTTCTTT | NA | TRBJ1-1 | TRBV9 | NA
CASSVWPQPNTEAFF | TGCGCCAGCAGCGTGTGGCCCCAACCGAACACTGAAGCTTTCTTT | few | TRBJ1-1 | TRBV5-1 | NA
CASSSLIQGSYEQYF | TGTGCCAGCAGTTCCCTGATACAGGGGTCCTACGAGCAGTACTTC | few | TRBJ2-7 | TRBV12-3/TRBV12-4 | TRBD1
CSALAGNTEAFF | TGCAGTGCTTTAGCAGGGAACACTGAAGCTTTCTTT | NA | TRBJ1-1 | TRBV20-1 | NA
CASSSRPGQGYNEQFF | TGTGCCAGCAGCTCGAGACCGGGACAGGGTTACAATGAGCAGTTCTTC | few | TRBJ2-1 | TRBV7-2 | TRBD1
CASSEAGGAYERYF | TGTGCCAGCAGTGAAGCTGGCGGGGCCTACGAGCGGTACTTC | few | TRBJ2-7 | TRBV6-1 | NA
CASSSSGGAGDTQYF | TGTGCCAGCAGCTCTAGCGGGGGGGCCGGAGATACGCAGTATTTT | many | TRBJ2-3 | TRBV5-1 | TRBD2